Presented here are 8 T cell receptor beta chains from one specimen sequenced in a study of tumor-infiltrating lymphocytes in primary liver carcinoma. DNA and RNA were both co-extracted from approximately 22-30 mg of bulk tissue that had not been sorted. TCR beta cDNA was made from 450 to 550 ng total RNA with a constant-region primer. Each TCR beta library was derived from three nested multiplex PCR rounds that employed slightly modified ARM-PCR. The study ran its first two PCR rounds for around 9 cycles each, using TRBV1-TRBV30 forward primers and a C-beta reverse primer. Each CDR3 protein gets one entry after TCRdb re-called the multiplex PCR reads with MiXCR. The table shows some 46,000 distinct CDR3 sequences, with roughly 75% occurring only once. The sample consisted of tumor-adjacent normal liver tissue. These receptors all stem from a woman in her 30s with primary liver carcinoma and hepatitis B virus infection.

In its sample, this clonotype was seen once. A read error may produce the germline difference seen at one junction end. The J gene is TRBJ1-2, the V gene TRBV29-1; D gene unclear. Per the germline V gene, CDR1 is SQVTM and CDR2 is ANQGSEA. The length of the CDR3 is 11 residues. The CDR3 DNA sequence: TGCAGGGTTGAGACCTGCTGTGGCTACACCTTC. Protein: CRVETCCGYTF.

Points on this clonotype: A much larger clone is a single base away; this may be a read error. The chain is built from TRBV7-2 and TRBJ2-5; D remains ambiguous. The CDR3 totals 17 residues. Germline V gene lookup returns CDR1 SGHTA and CDR2 FQGNSA. This CDR3 reads CPSSLAVASGYQETQYF. DNA for the CDR3: TGTCCCAGCAGCTTAGCAGTGGCTAGTGGGTACCAAGAGACCCAGTACTTC.

This clonotype was recorded many times. The J gene is TRBJ2-1, the V gene TRBV24-1; 7 nucleotides match TRBD1. V lost 5 bases and J lost 5; bases outside the gene matches: 14. The CDR3 spans 17 residues. The germline V gene encodes CDR1 KGHDR and CDR2 SFDVKD. In DNA form, the CDR3 reads TGTGCCACCAGTGGTCACAGGGGCGCTGATCTGGACAATGAGCAGTTCTTC. Encoded protein: CATSGHRGADLDNEQFF.

This chain links TRBV6-1 with TRBJ1-5; TRBD1 is a possible D gene (5 bases). The CDR3 is made up of 15 amino acids. Germline values: CDR1 MNHNS, CDR2 SASEGT. In DNA form, the CDR3 reads TGTGAAAGCAGTCCCCCCAAAGGGGAGAGGCGGCCCCAGCATTTT. Translated: CESSPPKGERRPQHF.

In its sample, this clonotype was seen many times. The gene calls are TRBV12-3 or TRBV12-4 and TRBJ2-5; D ambiguous. This CDR3 comprises 11 residues. V was cut by 5 bases and J by 3 bases, with 4 bases left in between. CDR3 region: CASSPKETQYF. CDR3 DNA: TGTGCCAGCAGTCCTAAAGAGACCCAGTACTTC.

This clonotype was recorded at least ten times. This chain connects TRBV12-3 or TRBV12-4 to TRBJ2-3; no definite D call. The V gene lost 8 bases and the J gene lost 2 bases, with 8 bases spanning the gap. CDR3 length: 12 amino acids. The CDR3 protein is CASRRDTDTQYF. CDR3 bases: TGTGCCAGCCGGCGAGACACAGATACGCAGTATTTT.

Worth noting for this clonotype: One end of the junction fails to match germline, which may point to a read error. This rearrangement joins TRBV12-3 or TRBV12-4 to TRBJ2-2; D unresolved. The CDR3 is 11 amino acids. The CDR3, as DNA: TGTGCCATCAGTTCAGCCGTGGAGCTGTTTTTT. Translating it yields CAISSAVELFF.

On this clonotype itself: This may come from a read error, since a much larger clone is one base off. CDR3 DNA sequence: TGTGCCGGCCTCGGGGATAGGAGAGAGACCCAGTACTTC. Its protein is CAGLGDRRETQYF. V gene TRBV28 combines with J gene TRBJ2-5, with D possibly TRBD2 on 5 matching bases. The CDR3 runs to 13 residues. V was clipped by 11 bases and J by 4 bases, with 17 bases between them. Germline-derived CDR1 and CDR2 are MDHEN and SYDVKM.